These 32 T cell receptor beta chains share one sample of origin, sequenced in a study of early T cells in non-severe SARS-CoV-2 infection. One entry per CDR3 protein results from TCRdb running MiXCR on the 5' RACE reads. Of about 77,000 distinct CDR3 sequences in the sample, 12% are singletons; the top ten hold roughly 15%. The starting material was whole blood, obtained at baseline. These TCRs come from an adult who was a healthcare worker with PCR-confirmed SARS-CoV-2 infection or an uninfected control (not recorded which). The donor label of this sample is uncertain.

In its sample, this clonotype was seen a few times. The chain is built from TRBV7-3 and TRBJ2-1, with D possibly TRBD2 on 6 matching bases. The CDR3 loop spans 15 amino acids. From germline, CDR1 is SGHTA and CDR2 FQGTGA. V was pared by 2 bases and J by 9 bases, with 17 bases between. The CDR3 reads CASSLGPGRSSEQFF. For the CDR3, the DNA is TGTGCCAGCAGCTTAGGGCCAGGGAGGAGTAGTGAGCAGTTCTTC.

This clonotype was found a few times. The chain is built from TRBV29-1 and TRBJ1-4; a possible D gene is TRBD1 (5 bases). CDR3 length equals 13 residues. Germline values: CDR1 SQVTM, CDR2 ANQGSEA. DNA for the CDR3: TGCGGCTACGCTGGACAAGTAGGGGAAAAACTGTTTTTT. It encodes CGYAGQVGEKLFF.

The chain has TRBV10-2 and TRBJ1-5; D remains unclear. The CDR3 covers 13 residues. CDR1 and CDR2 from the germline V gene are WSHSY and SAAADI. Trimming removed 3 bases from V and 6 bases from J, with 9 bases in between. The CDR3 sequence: CASSDVDFQPQHF. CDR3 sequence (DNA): TGCGCCAGCAGTGATGTCGACTTTCAGCCCCAGCATTTT.

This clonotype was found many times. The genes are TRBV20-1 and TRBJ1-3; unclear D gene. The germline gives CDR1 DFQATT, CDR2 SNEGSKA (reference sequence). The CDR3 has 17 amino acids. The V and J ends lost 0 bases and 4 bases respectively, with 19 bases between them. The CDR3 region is CSARDREGGEDGNTIYF. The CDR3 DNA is TGCAGTGCTAGAGATCGCGAAGGCGGAGAGGACGGAAACACCATATATTTT.

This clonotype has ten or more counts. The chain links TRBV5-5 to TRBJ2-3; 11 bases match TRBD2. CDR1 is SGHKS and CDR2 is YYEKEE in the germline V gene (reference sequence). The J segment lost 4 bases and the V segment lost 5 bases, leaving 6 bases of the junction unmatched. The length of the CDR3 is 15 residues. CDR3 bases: TGTGCCAGCAGTCCCACTAGCGGGAGCGCAGATACGCAGTATTTT. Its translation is CASSPTSGSADTQYF.

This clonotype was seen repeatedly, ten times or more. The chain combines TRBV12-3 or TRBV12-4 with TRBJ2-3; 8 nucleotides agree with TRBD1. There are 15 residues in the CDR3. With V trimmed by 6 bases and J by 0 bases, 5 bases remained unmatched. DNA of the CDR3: TGTGCCAGCAGGACGGACAGGGCAAGCACAGATACGCAGTATTTT. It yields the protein CASRTDRASTDTQYF.

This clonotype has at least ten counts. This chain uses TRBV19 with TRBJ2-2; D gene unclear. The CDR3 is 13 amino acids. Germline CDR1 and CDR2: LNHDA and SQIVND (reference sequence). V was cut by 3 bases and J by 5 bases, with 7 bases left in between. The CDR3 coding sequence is TGTGCCAGTAGTATCTGGGAAACCGGGGAGCTGTTTTTT. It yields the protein CASSIWETGELFF.

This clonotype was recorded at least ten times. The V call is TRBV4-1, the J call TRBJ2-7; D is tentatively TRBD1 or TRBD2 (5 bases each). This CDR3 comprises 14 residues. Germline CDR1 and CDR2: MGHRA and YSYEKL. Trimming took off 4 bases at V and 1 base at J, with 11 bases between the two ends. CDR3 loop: CASSRGTASYEQYF. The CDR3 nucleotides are TGCGCCAGCAGCCGGGGGACGGCATCCTACGAGCAGTACTTC.

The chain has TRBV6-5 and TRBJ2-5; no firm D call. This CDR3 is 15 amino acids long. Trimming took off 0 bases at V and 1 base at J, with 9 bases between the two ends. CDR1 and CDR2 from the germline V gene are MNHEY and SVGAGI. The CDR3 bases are TGTGCCAGCAGTTACTCCCCTCGACGCCAAGAGACCCAGTACTTC. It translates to CASSYSPRRQETQYF.

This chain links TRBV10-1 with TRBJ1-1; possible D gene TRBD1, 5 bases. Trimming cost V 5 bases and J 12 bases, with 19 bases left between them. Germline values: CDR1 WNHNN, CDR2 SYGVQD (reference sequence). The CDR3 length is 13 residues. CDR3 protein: CASSSGTPKGTFF. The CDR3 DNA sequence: TGCGCCAGCAGTTCCGGGACGCCGAAAGGTACTTTCTTT.

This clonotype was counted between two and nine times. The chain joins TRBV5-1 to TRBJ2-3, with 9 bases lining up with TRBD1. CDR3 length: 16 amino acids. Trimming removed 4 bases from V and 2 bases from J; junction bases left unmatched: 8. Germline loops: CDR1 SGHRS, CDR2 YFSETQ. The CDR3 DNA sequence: TGCGCCAGCAGCCCCCTGGGGACAGGGATCACAGATACGCAGTATTTT. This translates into CASSPLGTGITDTQYF.

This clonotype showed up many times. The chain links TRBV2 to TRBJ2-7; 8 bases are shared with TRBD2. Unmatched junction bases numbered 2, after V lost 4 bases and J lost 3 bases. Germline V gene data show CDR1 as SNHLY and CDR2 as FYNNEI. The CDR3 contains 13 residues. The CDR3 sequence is CASSVLAGYEQYF. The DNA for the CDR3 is TGTGCCAGCAGTGTTCTAGCGGGCTACGAGCAGTACTTC.

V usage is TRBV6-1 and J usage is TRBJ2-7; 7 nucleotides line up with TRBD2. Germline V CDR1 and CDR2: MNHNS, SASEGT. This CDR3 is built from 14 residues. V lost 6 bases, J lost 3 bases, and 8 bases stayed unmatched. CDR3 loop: CASRPERDYYEQYF. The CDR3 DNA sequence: TGTGCCAGCAGACCCGAACGGGACTACTACGAGCAGTACTTC.

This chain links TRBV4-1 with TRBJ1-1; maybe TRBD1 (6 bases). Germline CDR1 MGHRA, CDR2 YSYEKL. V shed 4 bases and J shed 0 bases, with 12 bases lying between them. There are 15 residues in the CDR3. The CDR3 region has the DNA TGCGCCAGCAGCCCGCAGACAGGACTGAACACTGAAGCTTTCTTT. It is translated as CASSPQTGLNTEAFF.

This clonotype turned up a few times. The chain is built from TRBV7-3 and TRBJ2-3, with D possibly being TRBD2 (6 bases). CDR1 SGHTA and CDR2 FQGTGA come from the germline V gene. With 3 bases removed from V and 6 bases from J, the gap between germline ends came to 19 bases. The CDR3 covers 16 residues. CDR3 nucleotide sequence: TGTGCCAGCAGCTTGGCGGGTGCGGGAAGTGCGGATACGCAGTATTTT. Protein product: CASSLAGAGSADTQYF.

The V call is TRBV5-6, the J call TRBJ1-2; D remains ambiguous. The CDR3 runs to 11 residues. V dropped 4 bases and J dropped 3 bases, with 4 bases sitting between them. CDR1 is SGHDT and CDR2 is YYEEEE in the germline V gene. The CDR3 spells CASSLDYGYTF. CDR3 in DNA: TGTGCCAGCAGCCTAGACTATGGCTACACCTTC. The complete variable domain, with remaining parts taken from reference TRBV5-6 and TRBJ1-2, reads DAGVTQSPTHLIKTRGQQVTLRCSPKSGHDTVSWYQQALGQGPQFIFQYYEEEERQRGNFPDRFSGHQFPNYSSELNVNALLLGDSALYLCASSLDYGYTFGSGTRLTVV.

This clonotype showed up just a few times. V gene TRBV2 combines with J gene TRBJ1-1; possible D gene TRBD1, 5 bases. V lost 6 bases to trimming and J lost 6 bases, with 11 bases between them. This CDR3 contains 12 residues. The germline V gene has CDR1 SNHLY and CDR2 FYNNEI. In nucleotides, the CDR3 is TGTGCCAGCAGGGCTCTGGGGCCTGAAGCTTTCTTT. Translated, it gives CASRALGPEAFF.

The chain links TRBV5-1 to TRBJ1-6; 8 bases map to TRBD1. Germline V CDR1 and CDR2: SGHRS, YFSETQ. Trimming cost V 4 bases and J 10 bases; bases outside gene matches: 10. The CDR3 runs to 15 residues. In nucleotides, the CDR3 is TGCGCCAGCAGCGAAGGTACAGGGGGGTGGTCACCCCTCCACTTT. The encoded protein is CASSEGTGGWSPLHF.

The CDR3, as DNA: TGTGCCAGCAGTGAAGACGGGGACAGACATCAGCCCCAGCATTTT. Its protein product is CASSEDGDRHQPQHF. The chain joins TRBV6-1 to TRBJ1-5, with 7 positions matching TRBD1. This CDR3 is 15 amino acids long. Unmatched junction bases numbered 5, after V lost 1 base and J lost 5 bases. Germline V lookup: CDR1 MNHNS, CDR2 SASEGT.

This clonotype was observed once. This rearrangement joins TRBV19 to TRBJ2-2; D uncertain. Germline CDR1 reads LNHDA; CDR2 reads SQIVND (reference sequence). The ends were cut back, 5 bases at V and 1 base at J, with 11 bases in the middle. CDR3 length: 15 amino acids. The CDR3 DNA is TGTGCCAGTAGTTCCAGCTGGAAGAACACCGGGGAGCTGTTTTTT. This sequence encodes CASSSSWKNTGELFF.

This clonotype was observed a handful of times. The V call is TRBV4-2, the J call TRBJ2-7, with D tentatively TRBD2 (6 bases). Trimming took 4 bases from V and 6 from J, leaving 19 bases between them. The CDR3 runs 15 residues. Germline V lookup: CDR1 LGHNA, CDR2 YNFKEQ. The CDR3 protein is CASSPREGEAAEQYF. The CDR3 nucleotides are TGTGCCAGCAGCCCACGGGAAGGGGAGGCCGCCGAGCAGTACTTC.

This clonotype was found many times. The CDR3 spells CASSTGGGGAKNIQYF. DNA of the CDR3: TGTGCCAGCAGCACAGGGGGTGGGGGAGCCAAAAACATTCAGTACTTC. The chain carries TRBV11-2 and TRBJ2-4, with 8 bases aligning to TRBD1. The germline gives CDR1 SGHAT, CDR2 FQNNGV. This CDR3 has 16 amino acids. J lost 0 bases, V lost 5 bases, and 6 bases had no gene match.

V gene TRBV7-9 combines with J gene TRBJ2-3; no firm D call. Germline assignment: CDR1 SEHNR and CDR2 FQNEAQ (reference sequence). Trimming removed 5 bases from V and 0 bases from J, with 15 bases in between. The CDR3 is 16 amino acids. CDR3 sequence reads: CASSGQRTASTDTQYF. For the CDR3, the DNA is TGTGCCAGCAGCGGGCAAAGGACGGCTAGCACAGATACGCAGTATTTT.

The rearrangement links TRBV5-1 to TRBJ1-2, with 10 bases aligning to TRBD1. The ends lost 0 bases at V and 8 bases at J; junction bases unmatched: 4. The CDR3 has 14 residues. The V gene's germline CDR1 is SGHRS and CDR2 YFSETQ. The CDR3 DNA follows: TGCGCCAGCAGCTTGGGACAGGGGGCGGAAGGCTACACCTTC. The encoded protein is CASSLGQGAEGYTF.

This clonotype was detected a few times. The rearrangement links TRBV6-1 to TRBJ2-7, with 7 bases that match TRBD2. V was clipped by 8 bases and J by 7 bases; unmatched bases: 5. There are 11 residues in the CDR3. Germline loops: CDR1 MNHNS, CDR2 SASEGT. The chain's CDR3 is CASGLVSEQYF. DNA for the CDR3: TGTGCCAGCGGACTAGTAAGTGAGCAGTACTTC.

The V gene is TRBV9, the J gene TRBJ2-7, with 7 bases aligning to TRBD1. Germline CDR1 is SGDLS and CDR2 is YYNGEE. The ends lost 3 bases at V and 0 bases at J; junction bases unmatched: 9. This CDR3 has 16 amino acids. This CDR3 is CASSGETGFSSYEQYF. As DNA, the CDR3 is TGTGCCAGCAGCGGCGAGACAGGGTTTAGCTCCTACGAGCAGTACTTC.

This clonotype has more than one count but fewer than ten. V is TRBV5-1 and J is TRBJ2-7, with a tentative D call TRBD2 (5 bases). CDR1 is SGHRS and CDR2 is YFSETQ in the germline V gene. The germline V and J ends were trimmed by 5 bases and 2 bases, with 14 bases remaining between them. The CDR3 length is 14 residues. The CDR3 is CASSLGGDPYEQYF. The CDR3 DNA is TGCGCCAGCAGTCTTGGAGGTGACCCCTACGAGCAGTACTTC.

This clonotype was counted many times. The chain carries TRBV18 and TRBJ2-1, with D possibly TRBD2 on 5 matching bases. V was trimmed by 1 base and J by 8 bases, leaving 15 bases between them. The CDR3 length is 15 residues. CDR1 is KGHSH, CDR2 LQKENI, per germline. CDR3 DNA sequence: TGTGCCAGCTCACCACTACTAGAGAGGCCGGATGAGCAGTTCTTC. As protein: CASSPLLERPDEQFF.

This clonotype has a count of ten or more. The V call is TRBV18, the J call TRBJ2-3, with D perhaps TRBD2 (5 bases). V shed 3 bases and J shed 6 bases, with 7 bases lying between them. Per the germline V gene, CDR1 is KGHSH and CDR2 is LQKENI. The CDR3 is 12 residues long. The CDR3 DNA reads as TGTGCCAGCTCACCTCAGCGGGATACGCAGTATTTT. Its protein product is CASSPQRDTQYF.

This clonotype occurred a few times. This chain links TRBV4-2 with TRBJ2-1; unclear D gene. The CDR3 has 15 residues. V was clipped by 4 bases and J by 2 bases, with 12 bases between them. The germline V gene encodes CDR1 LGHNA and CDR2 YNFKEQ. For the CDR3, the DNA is TGTGCCAGCAGCCCTGTTGCGGATCCCTACAATGAGCAGTTCTTC. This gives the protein CASSPVADPYNEQFF.

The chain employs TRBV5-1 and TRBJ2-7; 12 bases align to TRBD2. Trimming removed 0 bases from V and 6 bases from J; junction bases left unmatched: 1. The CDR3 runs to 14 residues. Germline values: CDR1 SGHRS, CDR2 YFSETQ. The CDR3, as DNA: TGCGCCAGCAGCTTGGTGACTAGCGGGGGCGAGCAGTACTTC. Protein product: CASSLVTSGGEQYF.

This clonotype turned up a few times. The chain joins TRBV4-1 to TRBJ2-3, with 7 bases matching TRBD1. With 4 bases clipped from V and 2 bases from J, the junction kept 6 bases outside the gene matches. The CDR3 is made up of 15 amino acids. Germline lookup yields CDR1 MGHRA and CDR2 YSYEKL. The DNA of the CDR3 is TGCGCCAGCAGCCGTAAACAGGGGCCCACAGATACGCAGTATTTT. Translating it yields CASSRKQGPTDTQYF.